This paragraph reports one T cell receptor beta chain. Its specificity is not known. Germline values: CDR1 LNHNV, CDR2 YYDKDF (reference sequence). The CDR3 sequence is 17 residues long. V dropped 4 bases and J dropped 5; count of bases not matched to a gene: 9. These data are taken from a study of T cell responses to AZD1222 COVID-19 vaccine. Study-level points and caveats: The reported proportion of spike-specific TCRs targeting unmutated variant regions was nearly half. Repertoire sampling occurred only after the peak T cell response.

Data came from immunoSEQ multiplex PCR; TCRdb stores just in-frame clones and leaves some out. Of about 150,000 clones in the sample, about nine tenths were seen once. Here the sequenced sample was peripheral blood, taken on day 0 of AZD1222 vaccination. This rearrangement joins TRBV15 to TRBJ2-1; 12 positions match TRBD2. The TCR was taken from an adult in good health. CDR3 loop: CATSTGGLAGGNNEQFF. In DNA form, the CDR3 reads TGTGCCACCAGCACGGGGGGCCTAGCGGGAGGGAACAATGAGCAGTTCTTC.